These T cell receptor beta chains were read from a single sample in a study of OX40 agonist ivuxolimab in advanced cancers. TCRdb's table, derived via immunoSEQ multiplex PCR, lists solely in-frame clones and lacks some. The sample has 77,000 or so clones, 89% seen once. Sample: CD4+ or CD8+ T cells sorted from blood, taken in a trial of the OX40 agonist ivuxolimab. These receptors originate from an adult with an advanced solid tumor such as melanoma, head and neck, liver or kidney cancer. CDR3s include the opening cysteine and the closing phenylalanine or tryptophan. Each record gives: J gene, V gene, CDR3 protein.

>TRBJ1-2|TRBV15
CATSRRRTALGYTF
>TRBJ2-7|TRBV5-1
CASSSLPVTYEQYF
>TRBJ1-3|TRBV18
CASSPGQGIYSGNTIYF
>TRBJ2-3|TRBV19
CASSGRTSGGTDTQYF
>TRBJ1-5|TRBV12-5
CASGLASHRVQPQHF
>TRBJ1-6|TRBV2
CASAPLRRTGTSPLHF
>TRBJ2-1|TRBV2
CASSSGTHNEQFF
>TRBJ2-5|TRBV5-4
CASSLQRGAQETQYF
>TRBJ2-5|TRBV7-9
CASSFGTSVETQYF
>TRBJ2-7|TRBV2
CASRGRTGPYEQYF
>TRBJ2-5|TRBV18
CASSPGTGIGETQYF
>TRBJ2-3|TRBV5-4
CASSGDYTDTQYF
>TRBJ1-1|TRBV28
CASSRRDRGWAFF
>TRBJ2-5|TRBV5-4
CASSLGGGGRAETQYF
>TRBJ2-6|TRBV19
CASSIWTSGANVLTF
>TRBJ2-1|TRBV7-6
CASSLSGRYGNEQFF
>TRBJ2-3|TRBV15
CATSRAPLSTDTQYF
>TRBJ1-6|TRBV5-1
CASSLAIYGSPLHF
>TRBJ2-1|TRBV19
CASSIDRGSSYNEQFF
>TRBJ2-7|TRBV6-1
CASSEALWTVSYEQYF
>TRBJ2-5|TRBV7-2
CASSKWGAGETQYF
>TRBJ1-2|TRBV6-1
CASSGTGYGGYTF
>TRBJ1-4|TRBV15
CATAKGYEKLFF
>TRBJ2-2|TRBV5-1
CASSGRTEITGELFF
>TRBJ2-4|TRBV5-4
CASSHPGQEGKNIQYF
>TRBJ2-3|TRBV7-9
CASVSGEITDTQYF
>TRBJ2-1|TRBV19
CASSITGSSYNEQFF
>TRBJ1-5|TRBV6-1
CASSEWHRDQPQHF
>TRBJ1-6|TRBV15
CATSRDINSPLHF
>TRBJ1-4|TRBV29-1
CSTQRRDGEKLFF
>TRBJ2-1|TRBV6-6
CASVYYNEQFF
>TRBJ2-3|TRBV5-1
CASSSSQFTDTQYF
>TRBJ2-5|TRBV7-9
CASSSGTSGRAWETQYF
>TRBJ2-3|TRBV5-4
CASSFGGISTDTQYF
>TRBJ1-2|TRBV6-5
CASRNGGGRLYGYTF
>TRBJ2-7|TRBV4-1
CASSQDPASTRQYF
>TRBJ1-2|TRBV5-5
CASSFLPQDNYGYTF
>TRBJ2-3|TRBV5-1
CASSLTGTRGDTQYF
>TRBJ2-2|TRBV9
CASRDRAGELFF
>TRBJ1-4|TRBV18
CASSEGLGGAMVNEKLFF
>TRBJ2-5|TRBV27
CASSLTSAQETQYF
>TRBJ2-4|TRBV18
CASSTSQAKNIQYF
>TRBJ1-6|TRBV11-2
CASSLSVRSSYNSPLHF
>TRBJ2-2|TRBV5-6
CASSLLGMRELFF
>TRBJ2-7|TRBV6-1
CASSRTGAYEQYF
>TRBJ2-7|TRBV29-1
CSVVLRGGRNSYEQYF
>TRBJ2-6|TRBV5-1
CASSSVGTHLPGANVLTF
>TRBJ2-7|TRBV6-5
CASSYGPEEQYF
>TRBJ1-6|TRBV11-2
CASSFLQATGNSPLHF
>TRBJ1-6|TRBV10-2
CASSESSAGGNSPLHF
>TRBJ2-2|TRBV5-4
CASSEMTGGTGELFF